This passage covers 11 T cell receptor beta chains from one sample sequenced in a study of CD4 T cells in relation to SARS-CoV-2 and coronaviruses. Their antigens are not known. CD4+ T cells from unexposed donors were obtained before the COVID-19 pandemic (2011-2018). Isolation of CD4+ T cells took place after approximately eleven days in culture. Generated by immunoSEQ multiplex PCR, the TCRdb table keeps only in-frame clones and is missing some. The sample lists about 26,000 clones; 60% to 80% were seen once. Sequences were obtained from CD4+ T cells from PBMCs, cultured in vitro. All receptors derive from a human donor in good health.

The chain uses TRBV19 and TRBJ2-5, with a tentative D call TRBD2 (6 bases). Germline CDR1 is LNHDA and CDR2 is SQIVND (reference sequence). The CDR3 has 15 amino acids. Trimming cost V 6 bases and J 0 bases, with 14 bases left between them. This chain's CDR3 is CASSGGRANQETQYF. Here the CDR3 DNA reads TGTGCCAGTAGCGGAGGGAGAGCCAACCAAGAGACCCAGTACTTC. Supplemented by reference TRBV19 and TRBJ2-5, the full variable domain reads DGGITQSPKYLFRKEGQNVTLSCEQNLNHDAMYWYRQDPGQGLRLIYYSQIVNDFQKGDIAEGYSVSREKKESFPLTVTSAQKNPTAFYLCASSGGRANQETQYFGPGTRLLVL.

This clone was observed once. The V gene is TRBV7-2, the J gene TRBJ2-2; TRBD2 aligns across 7 bases. V was clipped by 0 bases and J by 4 bases; unmatched bases: 5. Germline-derived CDR1 and CDR2 are SGHTA and FQGNSA. The CDR3 spans 16 residues. CDR3 nucleotides: TGTGCCAGCAGCTTAGCGGGGGGGGTTCGCACCGGGGAGCTGTTTTTT. Its protein is CASSLAGGVRTGELFF. Using reference TRBV7-2 and TRBJ2-2 for the parts outside the CDR3, the full variable domain is GAGVSQSPSNKVTEKGKDVELRCDPISGHTALYWYRQSLGQGLEFLIYFQGNSAPDKSGLPSDRFSAERTGGSVSTLTIQRTQQEDSAVYLCASSLAGGVRTGELFFGEGSRLTVL.

In its sample, this clone was seen a few times. This chain joins TRBV5-1 and TRBJ1-2; no definite D call. The germline CDR1 and CDR2 sequences are SGHRS and YFSETQ. This CDR3 comprises 11 residues. V was trimmed by 4 bases and J by 2 bases, leaving 3 bases between them. DNA of the CDR3: TGCGCCAGCAGCATGAACTATGGCTACACCTTC. Translation: CASSMNYGYTF.

The V and J genes are TRBV19 and TRBJ2-1, with 7 positions matching TRBD2. V lost 2 bases and J lost 3; bases outside the gene matches: 4. The CDR3 has 15 amino acids. Germline values: CDR1 LNHDA, CDR2 SQIVND (reference sequence). CDR3 loop: CASSIYAGDYNEQFF. CDR3 sequence (DNA): TGTGCCAGTAGTATATACGCGGGAGACTACAATGAGCAGTTCTTC.

This clone occurred once. V is TRBV19 and J is TRBJ2-3, with a tentative D call TRBD2 (5 bases). Deletions cut 0 bases from V and 2 bases from J, with 12 bases between. In germline, CDR1 is LNHDA, CDR2 SQIVND (reference sequence). CDR3 length: 16 amino acids. CDR3 sequence reads: CASSIDQAGSTDTQYF. DNA of the CDR3: TGTGCCAGTAGTATAGATCAGGCGGGCTCCACAGATACGCAGTATTTT.

A single count supports this clone. The chain combines TRBV7-9 with TRBJ2-7; TRBD1 matches at 8 bases. CDR1 SEHNR and CDR2 FQNEAQ come from the germline V gene (reference sequence). The CDR3 runs 14 residues. V lost 6 bases, J lost 2 bases, and 6 bases stayed unmatched. For the CDR3, the DNA is TGTGCCAGCAGGGCAGGGGGCGCAACCTACGAGCAGTACTTC. Translation gives CASRAGGATYEQYF.

This chain connects TRBV14 to TRBJ2-2, with 12 bases that match TRBD2. The V gene end was trimmed by 4 bases and the J gene end by 8 bases; junction bases not matched to a gene: 8. From germline, CDR1 is SGHDN and CDR2 FVKESK. There are 16 residues in the CDR3. For the CDR3, the DNA is TGTGCCAGCAGCCGAGACCGACTAGCGGGAGCGGGGGAGCTGTTTTTT. Encoded protein: CASSRDRLAGAGELFF.

The chain joins TRBV19 to TRBJ2-3; D remains ambiguous. Germline V gene data show CDR1 as LNHDA and CDR2 as SQIVND (reference sequence). V shed 5 bases and J shed 0 bases, with 15 bases lying between them. The CDR3 sequence is 16 residues long. The CDR3 loop is CASSDSSIPSTDTQYF. In nucleotides, the CDR3 is TGTGCCAGTAGTGATAGCAGTATACCTAGCACAGATACGCAGTATTTT.

This chain links TRBV9 with TRBJ2-1; D remains ambiguous. The V gene's germline CDR1 is SGDLS and CDR2 YYNGEE. The V gene lost 0 bases and the J gene lost 7 bases, with 5 bases spanning the gap. The CDR3 contains 12 residues. As DNA, the CDR3 is TGTGCCAGCAGCGTAGATTTGAATGAGCAGTTCTTC. Protein: CASSVDLNEQFF. Using reference TRBV9 and TRBJ2-1 for the parts outside the CDR3, the full variable domain is DSGVTQTPKHLITATGQRVTLRCSPRSGDLSVYWYQQSLDQGLQFLIQYYNGEERAKGNILERFSAQQFPDLHSELNLSSLELGDSALYFCASSVDLNEQFFGPGTRLTVL.

The chain joins TRBV27 to TRBJ2-3; D unresolved. CDR3 size: 13 residues. CDR1 MNHEY and CDR2 SMNVEV come from the germline V gene (reference sequence). V was trimmed by 4 bases and J by 4 bases, leaving 9 bases between them. The CDR3 loop is CASSYLMADTQYF. For the CDR3, the DNA is TGTGCCAGCAGTTATTTAATGGCAGATACGCAGTATTTT.

The genes are TRBV2 and TRBJ2-3; 12 bases fit TRBD2. Trimming removed 6 bases from V and 2 bases from J; junction bases left unmatched: 6. The CDR3 is 16 amino acids. Per germline, CDR1 SNHLY and CDR2 FYNNEI. Here the CDR3 DNA reads TGTGCCAGCAGACTTCGACTAGCGGGGGTCACAGATACGCAGTATTTT. The encoded protein is CASRLRLAGVTDTQYF.